The next 2 T cell receptor beta chains were all read from a single sample in a study of control samples from healthy donors and cancer patients (dated by TCRdb to about 2020). The library was generated by the immunoSEQ multiplex PCR assay. Entries here come from immuneACCESS through TCRdb and include only in-frame sequences with V and J called. Some clones fail to appear in such tables; in the studies checked, an unresolved V gene covers under half of the shortfall, and the cause of the remainder is unknown. The table for this sample lists 120,000 or so clones; around 86% of them were counted only once. The ten largest clones take up over 6.5% of the sample. Sequencing was done on a sample of blood. These receptors all come from a man aged 40-49 years in good health.

The chain uses TRBV6-6 and TRBJ2-2, with 7 bases lining up with TRBD1. The germline CDR1 and CDR2 sequences are MNHNY and SVGAGI (reference sequence). There are 14 residues in the CDR3. J gave up 5 bases and V 6 bases, and 6 bases lay outside the gene matches. The CDR3 region is CASSPRQGTGELFF. CDR3 in DNA: TGTGCCAGCAGCCCGAGACAGGGAACCGGGGAGCTGTTTTTT.

This clone was seen once. The CDR3 DNA reads TGTGCCAGCAGCGGATCGACAGGCCTGGCCTATGGCTACACCTTC. Its translation is CASSGSTGLAYGYTF. V and J are TRBV9 and TRBJ1-2; possible D gene TRBD1, 6 bases. Per the germline V gene, CDR1 is SGDLS and CDR2 is YYNGEE. V was clipped by 3 bases and J by 4 bases, with 16 bases between them. The CDR3 has 15 residues.